Listed below are T cell receptor beta chains from one sample, sequenced in a study of T cell repertoires in cytomegalovirus infection. A single record per CDR3 protein comes from TCRdb applying MiXCR to the reads. Counted here are some 350,000 distinct CDR3 sequences, under 35% occurring once; the ten biggest clones make up 15% to 25%. Their antigen targets remain unknown. Sequenced here: cultured PBMCs, sampled from culture after CMV antigen stimulation. The origin of the receptors is a human donor in good health (CMV status not recorded). Some clones in this sample may be carry-over from other donors' samples. Each CDR3 is given with its conserved first and last residue. A D gene is named only where the DNA matches it firmly. A clone size is listed for some rows: how often the clone was seen (once, few, many), or a class if it is expanded.

TRBV7-8,NA,TRBJ2-6,NA,CAPTRDSGANVLTF,TGTGCCCCAACTAGGGACTCTGGGGCCAACGTCCTGACTTTC
TRBV2,NA,TRBJ1-1,NA,CASSVRQMNTEAFF,TGTGCCAGCAGTGTGAGACAGATGAACACTGAAGCTTTCTTT
TRBV7-2,NA,TRBJ1-6,NA,CASSGGSYNSPLHF,TGTGCCAGCAGTGGAGGGTCCTATAATTCACCCCTCCACTTT
TRBV14,NA,TRBJ2-1,TRBD2,CASSRWDALTSGRADEQFF,TGTGCCAGCAGCCGCTGGGATGCGCTGACTAGCGGGAGGGCCGATGAGCAGTTCTTC
TRBV5-1,few,TRBJ2-7,NA,CASSWTGGEQYF,TGCGCCAGCAGCTGGACGGGTGGCGAGCAGTACTTC
TRBV7-4,NA,TRBJ2-1,NA,CASSLVLKDEQFF,TGTGCCAGCAGCTTAGTGTTGAAGGATGAGCAGTTCTTC
TRBV5-1,NA,TRBJ1-4,TRBD1,CASSSGQEYEKLFF,TGCGCCAGCAGCTCGGGACAGGAGTATGAAAAACTGTTTTTT
TRBV10-3,few,TRBJ2-5,TRBD1,CAIRPGTGEETQYF,TGTGCCATCAGGCCCGGGACAGGGGAAGAGACCCAGTACTTC
TRBV12-3/TRBV12-4,NA,TRBJ2-5,NA,CASTRGETQYF,TGTGCCAGCACCCGAGGAGAGACCCAGTACTTC
TRBV29-1,once,TRBJ2-1,TRBD2,CSVLAGGTEQFF,TGCAGCGTTCTAGCGGGAGGCACTGAGCAGTTCTTC
TRBV7-8,many,TRBJ1-3,NA,CASSSGTNLFSGNTIYF,TGTGCCAGCAGCTCGGGGACTAACCTCTTCTCGGGAAACACCATATATTTT
TRBV7-9,few,TRBJ2-1,NA,CASSQKGRKGDEQFF,TGTGCCAGCAGCCAAAAGGGCCGCAAAGGGGATGAGCAGTTCTTC
TRBV7-9,NA,TRBJ2-5,NA,CASSLFHVGRRTQETQYF,TGTGCCAGCAGCCTCTTCCATGTGGGACGGAGGACTCAAGAGACCCAGTACTTC
TRBV4-1,NA,TRBJ2-4,NA,CASSQDLLRWLGPTYMDIQYF,TGCGCCAGCAGCCAAGATCTCCTTCGGTGGCTAGGCCCTACCTATATGGACATTCAGTACTTC
TRBV4-1,many,TRBJ1-3,NA,CASSQDPPTSSGNTIYF,TGCGCCAGCAGCCAAGATCCGCCGACATCCTCTGGAAACACCATATATTTT
TRBV18,NA,TRBJ1-2,TRBD1,CASSPRGQAGYGYTF,TGTGCCAGCTCACCACGAGGACAGGCCGGCTATGGCTACACCTTC
TRBV28,NA,TRBJ1-1,NA,CASSLSRVGDTEAFF,TGTGCCAGCAGTTTAAGCAGGGTTGGTGACACTGAAGCTTTCTTT
TRBV3-1,many,TRBJ2-1,TRBD2,CASSQGLASYNEQFF,TGTGCCAGCAGCCAAGGACTAGCTTCCTACAATGAGCAGTTCTTC
TRBV6-1,NA,TRBJ1-5,NA,CASSPDLGGNQPQHF,TGTGCCAGCAGCCCCGACTTGGGGGGCAATCAGCCCCAGCATTTT
TRBV10-3,few,TRBJ1-1,TRBD1,CAISESRGQTEAFF,TGTGCCATCAGTGAGTCGAGGGGACAGACTGAAGCTTTCTTT
TRBV3-1,few,TRBJ2-1,TRBD2,CASSQGRTSGSGQFF,TGTGCCAGCAGCCAAGGAAGGACTAGCGGGAGTGGGCAGTTCTTC
TRBV5-1,NA,TRBJ1-1,NA,CASRLIRGNTEAFF,TGCGCCAGCAGATTAATCAGGGGGAACACTGAAGCTTTCTTT
TRBV6-5,many,TRBJ1-1,NA,CASSYRGVGGAFF,TGTGCCAGCAGTTACCGTGGGGTGGGTGGAGCTTTCTTT
TRBV2,few,TRBJ1-1,NA,CASSGTDYTEAFF,TGTGCCAGCAGTGGGACAGACTACACTGAAGCTTTCTTT
TRBV12-3/TRBV12-4,few,TRBJ1-1,NA,CASSSGDMIAEAFF,TGTGCCAGCAGTTCTGGGGATATGATCGCTGAAGCTTTCTTT
TRBV7-8,many,TRBJ2-1,TRBD2,CASSLRDYKSHEQFF,TGTGCCAGCAGCCTCCGGGACTACAAAAGCCATGAGCAGTTCTTC
TRBV4-2,many,TRBJ2-7,TRBD1,CASSQETGGSYEQYF,TGTGCCAGCAGCCAAGAGACAGGGGGATCCTACGAGCAGTACTTC
TRBV28,NA,TRBJ2-5,NA,CASSLVPGPQETQYF,TGTGCCAGCAGTTTAGTCCCAGGCCCCCAAGAGACCCAGTACTTC
TRBV25-1,few,TRBJ1-1,NA,CASSESRGPGTEAFF,TGTGCCAGCAGTGAATCTAGGGGACCGGGGACTGAAGCTTTCTTT
TRBV7-6,NA,TRBJ1-1,NA,CASSLPSTENTEAFF,TGTGCCAGCAGCCTACCCTCGACAGAAAACACTGAAGCTTTCTTT
TRBV4-1,few,TRBJ2-2,NA,CASSQSWSSATTGELFF,TGCGCCAGCAGCCAAAGTTGGTCTAGCGCAACCACCGGGGAGCTGTTTTTT
TRBV7-2,many,TRBJ1-3,NA,CASSTGFSGNTIYF,TGTGCCAGCAGTACCGGTTTCTCTGGAAACACCATATATTTT
TRBV5-4,few,TRBJ2-1,TRBD2,CASTSSSGGNNEQFF,TGTGCCAGCACTTCCTCTAGCGGGGGGAACAATGAGCAGTTCTTC
TRBV2,NA,TRBJ1-1,NA,CASPSGTEAFF,TGTGCCAGCCCCTCAGGGACGGAAGCTTTCTTT
TRBV4-2,NA,TRBJ2-7,TRBD1,CASSQTGTGYYEQYF,TGTGCCAGCAGCCAAACCGGGACAGGGTATTACGAGCAGTACTTC
TRBV29-1,NA,TRBJ1-2,TRBD1,CSSGTGGFGYTF,TGCAGCTCCGGGACAGGGGGGTTTGGCTACACCTTC
TRBV7-2,few,TRBJ1-1,NA,CASRTATGYTEAFF,TGTGCCAGCAGGACTGCCACAGGATACACTGAAGCTTTCTTT
TRBV12-3/TRBV12-4,NA,TRBJ1-2,NA,CASSGGRGLLHYGYTF,TGTGCCAGCAGCGGGGGTCGGGGGCTACTACACTATGGCTACACCTTC
TRBV10-3,NA,TRBJ1-1,NA,CAISRQRELEAFF,TGTGCCATCAGCAGACAGCGGGAGTTGGAAGCTTTCTTT
TRBV7-6,few,TRBJ2-5,NA,CASSPTGYETQYF,TGTGCCAGCAGCCCCACCGGATACGAGACCCAGTACTTC
TRBV19,once,TRBJ2-7,NA,CASRSVTSYEQYF,TGTGCCAGTAGATCGGTCACCTCCTACGAGCAGTACTTC
TRBV5-1,NA,TRBJ1-5,NA,CASSEGLPQDPQHF,TGCGCCAGCAGCGAGGGACTTCCACAAGATCCCCAGCATTTT
TRBV24-1,few,TRBJ2-1,TRBD2,CATSDPVPGLAGRYNEQFF,TGTGCCACCAGTGATCCAGTACCGGGACTAGCGGGCCGATACAATGAGCAGTTCTTC
TRBV28,few,TRBJ1-5,NA,CASRTEPGWQPQHF,TGTGCCAGCAGAACGGAACCGGGGTGGCAGCCCCAGCATTTT
TRBV6-5,NA,TRBJ2-1,NA,CASSPRYTLDNEQFF,TGTGCCAGCAGTCCGAGATATACTCTAGACAATGAGCAGTTCTTC
TRBV27,few,TRBJ1-1,NA,CASSSGNMNTEAFF,TGTGCCAGCAGCTCGGGGAATATGAACACTGAAGCTTTCTTT
TRBV7-2,few,TRBJ2-3,NA,CASTLSTDTQYF,TGTGCCAGCACCCTTAGCACAGATACGCAGTATTTT
TRBV7-2,many,TRBJ2-1,TRBD1,CASSQTGELYNEQFF,TGTGCCAGCAGCCAGACAGGGGAGCTTTACAATGAGCAGTTCTTC
TRBV19,few,TRBJ2-4,NA,CASRHRGGKNIQYF,TGTGCCAGTAGGCACAGGGGAGGCAAAAACATTCAGTACTTC
TRBV12-3/TRBV12-4,NA,TRBJ2-1,NA,CASSFASGGTIEQFF,TGTGCCAGCAGTTTTGCCTCGGGGGGCACGATTGAGCAGTTCTTC
TRBV5-6,many,TRBJ1-1,NA,CASSLGDTEAFF,TGTGCCAGCAGCTTGGGGGACACTGAAGCTTTCTTT
TRBV4-1,few,TRBJ1-5,TRBD1,CASSPGQGSSNQPQHF,TGCGCCAGCAGCCCCGGACAGGGCTCGAGCAATCAGCCCCAGCATTTT
TRBV18,few,TRBJ1-3,NA,CASSPTSGNTIYF,TGTGCCAGCTCCCCGACCTCTGGAAACACCATATATTTT
TRBV7-2,NA,TRBJ2-7,TRBD2,CASSLRLAGGNYEQYF,TGTGCCAGCAGCTTAAGACTAGCGGGAGGTAACTACGAGCAGTACTTC
TRBV2,NA,TRBJ1-4,TRBD1,CASRADRGYATNEKLFF,TGTGCCAGCAGAGCGGACAGGGGTTATGCAACTAATGAAAAACTGTTTTTT
TRBV6-6,few,TRBJ1-2,NA,CASSYKSGGHHYGYTF,TGTGCCAGCAGTTACAAGTCTGGGGGGCATCACTATGGCTACACCTTC